This T cell receptor (beta chain) is from a study of identical twins (dated by TCRdb to 2015 to 2016). Describing the broader study: TCR alpha and beta repertoires from monozygotic twins, unrelated adults of various ages and cord blood were deep-sequenced to test whether fetal clonotypes persist. Replicate twin experiments were performed at different times using different library preparation protocols to rule out contamination. Study-wide conclusions, independent of this receptor: Excess twin sharing in beta out-of-frame sequences was weaker because fewer shared sequences lowered the signal-to-noise ratio. Because the same donors could not be followed over many years, the conclusions relied on cross-sectional statistical analysis. Compared with coincidental sharing between unrelated individuals, out-of-frame TCR alpha sequences shared between twins had an excess of sequences with low generation probability. Fewer insertions were carried by abundant cord blood beta clonotypes, a similar but weaker trend appeared in young adult naive repertoires, and no such trend appeared in memory repertoires. Zero-insertion analyses could be partly confounded by invariant T cells such as MAIT and iNKT, though diverse VJ usage argued against such confounding for most clonotypes. Out-of-frame TCR alpha sharing in monozygotic twins was systematically underestimated by recombination models, whereas sharing between unrelated individuals was in agreement with the recombination models.

The library was produced with 5' RACE. Sequencer: Illumina HiSeq 2000. Template switching added a universal primer binding site, and the final cDNA carried a unique molecular identifier that allowed TCR cDNA molecules to be counted accurately. First-strand cDNA for TCR alpha and beta chains was synthesized from specific primers in the conserved constant-segment region. Each cDNA library was double barcoded, with a SMART-Mk sample barcode plus Illumina barcodes, to control for contamination. TruSeq adapter sequences, together with Illumina sample barcodes, were added in two successive PCR steps. TCR alpha and beta cDNA libraries were sequenced on the Illumina HiSeq platform with custom primers. Processing in the source paper ran as follows. Raw reads were processed with MiGEC to extract unique molecular identifiers, and MiXCR was used to determine CDR3 positions. For each individual, recombination models were inferred using an EM algorithm with the repgenHMM and IGoR tools. Shared clonotype analysis was performed with the tcR package in R, normalizing sharing by the product of cloneset sizes. Out-of-frame nonproductive sequences were analyzed to study raw recombination free of thymic and clonal selection effects. TCRdb reprocessed the public reads (quality trimming at Q25 with fastp, clone calling with MiXCR) and kept in-frame beta chains. Rows are combined by CDR3 protein, so each entry shows the most common genes and DNA. The V and J calls were determined by TCRdb, not by the authors. Present in this sample are hundreds of thousands of distinct CDR3 sequences, less than 25% of which were seen just once. The ten largest account for about 4.5% of the sample.

As for this clonotype: Its target antigen remains unknown. Qualities for individual bases were not recorded, and no much larger clone is one base off.

Every donor in the study was a healthy Caucasian. The twin cohort consisted of three pairs of female monozygotic twins, all aged roughly 18 to 29 years. The RNA used for TCR libraries was isolated from peripheral blood mononuclear cells. Counted from cysteine to phenylalanine, this CDR3 has 14 amino acids. This entry keeps only the CDR3 DNA: 42 bases, framed from base 1. Trimming removed 2 bases from V and 6 bases from J, leaving 13 bases between the germline ends. Looking up the germline V gene (reference sequence) yields CDR1 DFQATT and CDR2 SNEGSKA. The same data also went into a second study, on T cells expressing NK-cell markers. Taken from the second paper: In sorted CD3+CD56+NKG2C+, CD3+CD56+NKG2C- and CD3+CD56-NKG2C+ T-cell subsets from about eight donors, TCR beta-chain repertoires were profiled. Of the eight sequenced donors, seven were found to be HCMV-seropositive and one was found to be HCMV-seronegative. To restrict sorting to alphabetaTCR-expressing T cells, an anti-gammadeltaTCR antibody was added in several experiments. In six donors, the dominant CD3+CD56+NKG2C+ clonotypes were among the top 10 CD8+ clonotypes and accounted for about 1.0-7.5% of CD8+ T cells. Those dominant clonotypes were again the most abundant among CD3+CD56-NKG2C+ cells in four donors, at roughly 25-65%. It remained unclear whether the expanded NKG2C-expressing T cell clones were specific for HCMV antigens. Randomly selected healthy volunteers, three men and five women, were used as the eight sequenced donors. A commercial ELISA kit detecting HCMV-specific IgG in serum was used to determine HCMV serostatus. For several donors, bulk peripheral blood T-cell repertoires were also sequenced from unsorted PBMC. MIGEC was used to demultiplex reads and group the reads by UMI, and MiTCR was used to assemble and quantify clonotypes. Only TCR cDNA sequences supported by at least two reads were kept to exclude erroneous sequences. The tcR package was used for downstream repertoire analysis, with clonotypes matched between fractions based on CDR3 nucleotide sequence plus V segment. VDJmatch was used to annotate antigen specificity against VDJdb, with one amino acid substitution allowed in CDR3.

The sequenced sample was PBMCs. The rearrangement joined TRBV20-1 to TRBJ2-2; the D gene is perhaps TRBD1, from 6 matching bases. The sequence was obtained from a woman aged 18-30 years in good health. CDR3 region: CSARPGEYAGELFF. The nucleotides read TGCAGTGCTAGACCAGGGGAGTACGCCGGGGAGCTGTTTTTT.